These T cell receptor beta chains were read from a single sample in a study of CD8 T cells in ankylosing spondylitis. TCRdb reprocessed the 5' RACE reads with MiXCR, giving one entry per CDR3 protein. Of fewer than 550,000 distinct CDR3 sequences detected, about 5% appear once; the ten largest clones hold roughly 3.2%. The material sequenced was blood, either unsorted or a sorted T cell fraction (not recorded which). The receptor set was obtained from a male donor with ankylosing spondylitis. Each CDR3 is given without its conserved first and last residue.

v_gene	j_gene	CDR3aa
TRBV25-1	TRBJ1-6	ASSETYGRTGRFNSPLH
TRBV4-1	TRBJ2-1	ASSQDTGSSGYNEQF
TRBV6-2/TRBV6-3	TRBJ2-3	ASSYTGGETDTQY
TRBV29-1	TRBJ1-1	SVDEGVNTEAF
TRBV5-1	TRBJ2-3	ASSALGTSGDTQY
TRBV20-1	TRBJ2-5	SAPGSGAQY
TRBV29-1	TRBJ2-5	SGDRGEGETQY
TRBV5-1	TRBJ1-1	ASSLEREWATEAF
TRBV5-1	TRBJ2-7	ASSLGAGATYEQY
TRBV5-1	TRBJ1-6	ASSLERAYSPLH
TRBV20-1	TRBJ2-7	SARDQQGVEQY
TRBV4-2	TRBJ1-1	ASSQVKGTNTEAF
TRBV7-9	TRBJ2-7	ASSPMGGPYEQY
TRBV3-1	TRBJ2-3	ASSHSIAGISTDTQY
TRBV5-1	TRBJ2-5	ASSPEGGWETQY
TRBV20-1	TRBJ2-1	SASPGDEQF
TRBV6-5	TRBJ2-1	ASSYRHNSNEQF
TRBV28	TRBJ1-5	ASSFSDRSIEPQH
TRBV20-1	TRBJ2-3	SARGTGTSPDTQY
TRBV12-3/TRBV12-4	TRBJ1-1	ASRSPGPTEAF
TRBV12-3/TRBV12-4	TRBJ1-2	ASTPGQGSGYT
TRBV6-2/TRBV6-3	TRBJ1-4	ASSDTRRDPATNEKLF
TRBV20-1	TRBJ1-1	SSGIMNTEAF
TRBV7-3	TRBJ2-1	ASSVLAGAYNEQF
TRBV15	TRBJ1-2	ATSGDSNYGYT
TRBV5-1	TRBJ2-3	ASSPFGITDTQY
TRBV4-3	TRBJ2-1	ASSQDYTFYNEQF
TRBV20-1	TRBJ2-3	SAKAGDYTDTQY
TRBV20-1	TRBJ2-5	SARAPGPKGQETQY
TRBV7-9	TRBJ1-1	ASSPLAVQGPAF
TRBV4-2	TRBJ2-1	ASSPADYSYNEQF
TRBV7-2	TRBJ2-5	ASTPVGLAGGQETQY
TRBV30	TRBJ1-2	ARRGTDYGYT
TRBV12-3/TRBV12-4	TRBJ2-1	ASSAGLAVISYNEQF
TRBV29-1	TRBJ2-5	SVAPGLETQY
TRBV7-9	TRBJ2-2	ASSYPGSGELF
TRBV7-9	TRBJ2-6	ASSLAARGPGANVLT
TRBV4-3	TRBJ1-6	ASSQEGLNSALH
TRBV24-1	TRBJ2-2	ATSDLFDRERDGELF
TRBV20-1	TRBJ2-7	SAGALRREGLNEQY
TRBV20-1	TRBJ2-7	SASKGMDYEQY
TRBV7-9	TRBJ2-3	ASSYRLASSTDTQY
TRBV5-1	TRBJ2-5	ASSAGTGEPETQY
TRBV7-2	TRBJ1-2	ASSLGDRGQGYT
TRBV5-5	TRBJ1-2	ASSLIPRQGDGYT
TRBV28	TRBJ1-2	ASSPRQGWAGYT
TRBV29-1	TRBJ1-5	SVASARGSNQPQH
TRBV5-1	TRBJ1-4	ASRRDWATNEKLF
TRBV14	TRBJ2-1	ASSPSTSGTGF
TRBV9	TRBJ2-7	ASSVGQGYYEQY
TRBV5-1	TRBJ2-5	ASRRIPGQQETQY
TRBV7-9	TRBJ2-5	ASSPDGRETQY
TRBV12-3/TRBV12-4	TRBJ2-1	ASRGLAGGFYNEQF
TRBV7-2	TRBJ1-1	ASSLAQTTNTEAF